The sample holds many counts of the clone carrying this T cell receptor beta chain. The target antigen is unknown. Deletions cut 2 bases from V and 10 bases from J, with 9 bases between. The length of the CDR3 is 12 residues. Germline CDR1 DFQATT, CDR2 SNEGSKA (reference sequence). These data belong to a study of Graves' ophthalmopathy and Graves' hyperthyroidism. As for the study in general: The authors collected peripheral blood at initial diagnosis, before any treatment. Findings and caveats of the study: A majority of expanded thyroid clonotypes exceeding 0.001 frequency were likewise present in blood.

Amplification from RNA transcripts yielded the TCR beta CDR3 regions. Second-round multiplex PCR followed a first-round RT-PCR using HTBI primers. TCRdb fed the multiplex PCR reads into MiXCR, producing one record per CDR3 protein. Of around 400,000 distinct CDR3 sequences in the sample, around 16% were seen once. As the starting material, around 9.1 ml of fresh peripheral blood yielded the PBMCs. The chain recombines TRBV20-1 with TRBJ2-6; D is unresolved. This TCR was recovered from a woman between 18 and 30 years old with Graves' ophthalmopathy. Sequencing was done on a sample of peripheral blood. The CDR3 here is CSARSAHNVLTF. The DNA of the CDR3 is TGCAGTGCTAGAAGTGCCCATAACGTCCTGACTTTC.